This TCR beta chain was documented in a study of cytomegalovirus exposure and HLA in healthy donors. Study at large: As released early, the data held roughly 85 million unique TCRs from HLA-typed donors.

The PCR was carried out with 60 Vbeta primers and 13 Jbeta primers. Here immunoSEQ multiplex PCR was the method, and the copy in TCRdb shows in-frame clones only, minus some. The table lists some 110,000 clones, approximately 66% of them singletons. Deletions cut 7 bases from V and 6 bases from J, with 13 bases between. There are 13 residues in the CDR3. Germline-derived CDR1 and CDR2 are SNHLY and FYNNEI. Notes on the study in general: Listed as cytomegalovirus-associated were 150 or so TCR beta chains. Most TCR sequences showed up rarely, but some public TCRs showed up in many donors. Further analysis was carried out later, and it showed several of the most significant clusters appearing linked to common viral pathogens.

About this clone itself: The target antigen is unknown.

The gene calls are TRBV2 and TRBJ2-1, with D maybe TRBD2 (5 bases). Source material: PBMCs. This TCR was recovered from a woman aged 40 to 50 in good health and CMV-seropositive. The CDR3 region is CASTYGGFNEQFF. The CDR3 bases are TGTGCCAGCACCTACGGAGGTTTCAATGAGCAGTTCTTC.